The clone carrying this TCR beta chain was picked up a small number of times. Its antigen is currently unknown. The CDR3 has 11 residues. Trimming left V 5 bases short and J 12 bases short, with 10 bases between. Germline V gene sequence: CDR1 MDHEN, CDR2 SYDVKM. TCRdb passed the RT-PCR reads through MiXCR, listing each CDR3 protein once. In the table there are hundreds of thousands of distinct CDR3 sequences, 10% to 15% of which are singletons. The data are from a study of response to subunit inactivated influenza vaccine. Study results and limitations: The study's authors posited that every seasonal influenza vaccination enlists few new T cells.

This chain joins TRBV28 and TRBJ1-4; D is uncertain. The sequence was obtained from a man in his fifties or sixties who received an inactivated influenza vaccine. Sequencing was performed on PBMCs from blood, taken about 6 weeks after vaccination. CDR3 loop: CASSQRRELFF. The CDR3 DNA sequence: TGTGCCAGCAGTCAAAGACGGGAACTGTTTTTT.